Listed here are 10 T cell receptor beta chains from one sample, sequenced in a study of T cell repertoires in cytomegalovirus infection. The antigens for these receptors are not known. MiXCR, run by TCRdb on the reads, gives a single entry per CDR3 protein. Here the sample spans 69,000 or so distinct CDR3 sequences, around 28% being singletons. The specimen was CD8+ T cells from cultured PBMCs, collected from culture after CMV antigen stimulation. The receptors originated from a human donor in good health (CMV status not recorded). Some clones in this sample may be carry-over from other donors' samples.

This clonotype has more than one count but fewer than ten. This rearrangement joins TRBV19 to TRBJ1-5; 9 positions match TRBD1. This CDR3 has 16 amino acids. Germline CDR1 reads LNHDA; CDR2 reads SQIVND (reference sequence). The V segment lost 3 bases and the J segment 3 bases; nucleotides outside the gene matches: 6. The CDR3 loop reads CASSIDRGDPNQPQHF. The DNA for the CDR3 is TGTGCCAGTAGTATCGACAGGGGGGACCCCAATCAGCCCCAGCATTTT.

This clonotype came up a few times. The J gene is TRBJ2-7, the V gene TRBV6-2 or TRBV6-3, with D hard to call. This CDR3 is built from 12 residues. V was shortened by 6 bases and J by 5 bases, with 11 bases between the two germline ends. Germline CDR1 and CDR2: MNHEY and SVGEGT. The CDR3 nucleotides read TGTGCCAGCAGCCCCTCGGGCAACGAGCAGTACTTC. Translated: CASSPSGNEQYF.

There are a few counts of this clonotype. The chain couples TRBV4-3 to TRBJ1-1; D uncertain. V shed 1 base and J shed 5 bases, with 11 bases lying between them. The length of the CDR3 is 14 residues. Germline lookup yields CDR1 LGHNA and CDR2 YSLEER. The CDR3 region is CASSQVNRETEAFF. The CDR3 bases are TGCGCCAGCAGCCAAGTAAATAGGGAAACTGAAGCTTTCTTT.

This clonotype appeared a few times. The V gene is TRBV11-3, the J gene TRBJ1-2, with 8 positions matching TRBD1. V trimming: 7 bases; J trimming: 0 bases; junction bases outside the gene matches: 4. The length of the CDR3 is 14 residues. The germline gives CDR1 SGHNT, CDR2 YENEEA. In DNA form, the CDR3 reads TGTGCCAGCAACCCGACAGGGGCTAACTATGGCTACACCTTC. As protein: CASNPTGANYGYTF.

This chain links TRBV29-1 with TRBJ1-1; perhaps TRBD1 as D (5 bases). This CDR3 comprises 18 residues. From germline, CDR1 is SQVTM and CDR2 ANQGSEA. Trimming cost V 5 bases and J 0 bases, with 25 bases left between them. The chain's CDR3 is CSVKGKLGDDLMNTEAFF. In DNA, the CDR3 is TGCAGCGTTAAAGGGAAGTTAGGGGACGATCTGATGAACACTGAAGCTTTCTTT.

This clonotype occurred many times. This chain links TRBV7-6 with TRBJ2-7, with a weak D call TRBD1 (6 bases). V was shortened by 2 bases and J by 5 bases, with 16 bases between the two germline ends. Germline lookup yields CDR1 SGHVS and CDR2 FNYEAQ. The CDR3 length is 15 residues. CDR3 loop: CASSLRDVDSDEQYF. CDR3 in DNA: TGTGCCAGCAGCTTAAGGGATGTGGACAGCGACGAGCAGTACTTC.

This clonotype was observed once. The rearrangement joins TRBV11-2 to TRBJ2-1; no reliable D call. Trimming stripped 0 bases from V and 9 bases from J, with 6 bases between. This CDR3 spans 12 amino acids. Germline CDR1 is SGHAT and CDR2 is FQNNGV. CDR3 nucleotide sequence: TGTGCCAGCAGCTTAGATGGCCGTGAGCAGTTCTTC. Its protein is CASSLDGREQFF.

The chain employs TRBV7-6 and TRBJ2-3; 13 nucleotides match TRBD2. With 5 bases clipped from V and 4 bases from J, the junction kept 6 bases outside the gene matches. The CDR3 contains 16 residues. Germline CDR1 and CDR2: SGHVS and FNYEAQ. The CDR3 region is CASSPRTSGGPDTQYF. CDR3 DNA: TGTGCCAGCAGCCCTCGGACTAGCGGGGGCCCAGATACGCAGTATTTT.

This clonotype was counted between two and nine times. This chain links TRBV7-2 with TRBJ2-7; D perhaps matches TRBD2 (6 bases). V was pared by 8 bases and J by 2 bases, with 10 bases between. Germline CDR1 reads SGHTA; CDR2 reads FQGNSA. The CDR3 runs 12 residues. This CDR3 reads CASGRMAYEQYF. The CDR3 DNA follows: TGTGCCAGCGGGAGGATGGCCTACGAGCAGTACTTC.

This clonotype was detected only a few times. The rearrangement uses TRBV7-9 and TRBJ2-1, with 10 bases that match TRBD2. V shed 5 bases and J 1 base; nucleotides not matched to a gene: 5. The CDR3 spans 16 residues. Germline loops: CDR1 SEHNR, CDR2 FQNEAQ (reference sequence). The CDR3 DNA reads as TGTGCCAGCAGCGGACCTAGCGGGAGTTCCTACAATGAGCAGTTCTTC. Translated: CASSGPSGSSYNEQFF.